This T cell receptor beta chain derives from a study of OX40 agonist ivuxolimab in advanced cancers. The study in broad terms: Ivuxolimab was a fully human IgG2 agonistic monoclonal antibody targeting the costimulatory receptor OX40 (CD134). Intravenous ivuxolimab was administered to patients every 2 weeks at six dose levels: 0.01, 0.1, 0.3, 1.5, 3 and 10 mg/kg. Among the approximately 50 dose-escalation patients, 19 had hepatocellular carcinoma, approximately 15 melanoma, 9 renal cell carcinoma and 9 head and neck cancer. In the dose-escalation cohort, 82.7% of patients were male, and the mean age was about 55 years, with a range of about 20 to 90. Patients were allowed to have had prior anti-PD-1, anti-PD-L1 or anti-CTLA-4 therapy, and approximately 40% of the dose-escalation patients had been treated with checkpoint inhibitors. Three dose-escalation patients achieved partial responses, one with hepatocellular carcinoma and two with cutaneous melanoma. The purpose of peripheral TCRbeta sequencing was to test whether ivuxolimab changed TCR sequence diversity and led to clonal T-cell expansion. The paper covers the monotherapy dose-escalation part of the phase I ivuxolimab trial, which included N of about 56 patients. Study-wide findings and limitations: In partial responders in the 0.1-3.0 mg/kg groups, normalized peripheral clonal expansion was found to be among the lowest, especially among CD8+ T cells. At doses of 0.1 to 3.0 mg/kg, clonal expansion of both CD4+ and CD8+ blood T cells was observed from baseline to week 6. Low levels of normalized T-cell clonal expansion were also seen in some patients who did not respond. After ivuxolimab, expanded clones were on average more numerous among CD8+ T cells than among CD4+ T cells. Which antigens the clonally expanded peripheral T cells were specific for was not determined.

About this clone itself: This clone's antigen is unknown. No qualities accompany the bases; no much larger clone lies one base away.

Genomic DNA was extracted from sorted cells for sequencing of the TCRbeta CDR3 region. The immunoSEQ Assay was used for sequencing of TCRbeta CDR3 regions. In TCRdb, the immuneACCESS table is reduced to in-frame sequences with V and J assigned. These tables do not hold every clone; where another copy was compared, an unresolved V gene accounts for under half, and the others remain unexplained. This sample is represented by approximately 10,000 clones; roughly 86% of them were singletons. The ten most abundant clones make up around 28% of the sample. Patients with a history of autoimmune disease or receiving systemic immunosuppression were excluded from the trial. Peripheral blood for TCR sequencing was collected from all dose cohorts at baseline, on cycle 4 day 1, and on cycle 7 day 1. The samples were drawn from a first-in-human, open-label, multicenter phase I dose-escalation trial of ivuxolimab. Adults with locally advanced or metastatic head and neck squamous cell, hepatocellular, melanoma or renal cell carcinoma were enrolled in the trial. Before TCR sequencing, CD4+ and CD8+ T cells were separately sorted from peripheral blood.

V is reduced by 10 bases and J by 8 bases, leaving a spacing of 17 bases between them. The CDR3 goes from the cysteine to the phenylalanine over 12 residues. Only CDR3 DNA remains: 36 bases, in frame from the first base. According to the germline V gene (reference sequence), CDR1 reads MNHNY and CDR2 reads SVGAGI. The chain is encoded by TRBV6-6 joined to TRBJ1-2, with no confidently assigned D gene. This specimen was CD4+ or CD8+ T cells sorted from blood, taken in a trial of the OX40 agonist ivuxolimab. This clonotype was sampled from an adult with an advanced solid tumor such as melanoma, head and neck, liver or kidney cancer. The sequenced DNA: TGTGCCACCTTGGTAGGAATAGGGGGCTACACCTTC. It translates as CATLVGIGGYTF.